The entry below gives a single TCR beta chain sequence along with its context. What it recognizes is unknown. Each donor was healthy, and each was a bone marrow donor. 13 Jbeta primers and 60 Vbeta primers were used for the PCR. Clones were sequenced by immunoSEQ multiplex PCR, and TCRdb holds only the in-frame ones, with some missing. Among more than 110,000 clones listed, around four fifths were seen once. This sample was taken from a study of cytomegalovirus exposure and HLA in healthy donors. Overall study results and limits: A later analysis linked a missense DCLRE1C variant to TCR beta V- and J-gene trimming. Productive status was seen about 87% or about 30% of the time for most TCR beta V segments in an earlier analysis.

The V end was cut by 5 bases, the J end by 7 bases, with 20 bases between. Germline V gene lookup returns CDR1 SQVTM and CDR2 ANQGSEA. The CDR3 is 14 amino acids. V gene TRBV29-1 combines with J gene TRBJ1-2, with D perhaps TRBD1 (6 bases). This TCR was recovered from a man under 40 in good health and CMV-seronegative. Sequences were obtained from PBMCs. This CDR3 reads CSVRGGAGAVGYTF. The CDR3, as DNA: TGCAGCGTTCGGGGGGGGGCAGGGGCGGTTGGCTACACCTTC.